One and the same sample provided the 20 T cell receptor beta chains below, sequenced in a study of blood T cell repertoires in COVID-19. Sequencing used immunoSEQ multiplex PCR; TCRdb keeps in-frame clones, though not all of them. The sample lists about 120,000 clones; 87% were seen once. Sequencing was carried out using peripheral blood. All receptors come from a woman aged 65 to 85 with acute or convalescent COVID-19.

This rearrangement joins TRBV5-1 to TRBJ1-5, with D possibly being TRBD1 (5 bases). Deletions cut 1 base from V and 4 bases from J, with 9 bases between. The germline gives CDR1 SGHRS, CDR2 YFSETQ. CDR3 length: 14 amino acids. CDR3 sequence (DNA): TGCGCCAGCAGCTTGACAGGACAAAATCAGCCCCAGCATTTT. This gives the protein CASSLTGQNQPQHF. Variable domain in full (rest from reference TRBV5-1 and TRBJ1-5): KAGVTQTPRYLIKTRGQQVTLSCSPISGHRSVSWYQQTPGQGLQFLFEYFSETQRNKGNFPGRFSGRQFSNSRSEMNVSTLELGDSALYLCASSLTGQNQPQHFGDGTRLSIL.

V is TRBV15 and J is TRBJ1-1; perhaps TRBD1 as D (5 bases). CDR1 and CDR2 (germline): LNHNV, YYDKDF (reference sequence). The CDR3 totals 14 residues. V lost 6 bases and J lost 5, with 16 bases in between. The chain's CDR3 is CATSHPGLGTEAFF. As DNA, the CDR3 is TGTGCCACCAGTCATCCGGGACTGGGGACTGAAGCTTTCTTT.

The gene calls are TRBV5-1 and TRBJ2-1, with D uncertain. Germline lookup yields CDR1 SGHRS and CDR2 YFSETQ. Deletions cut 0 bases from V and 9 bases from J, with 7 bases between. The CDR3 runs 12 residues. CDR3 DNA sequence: TGCGCCAGCAGCTTGGTCCAGCGTGAGCAGTTCTTC. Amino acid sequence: CASSLVQREQFF.

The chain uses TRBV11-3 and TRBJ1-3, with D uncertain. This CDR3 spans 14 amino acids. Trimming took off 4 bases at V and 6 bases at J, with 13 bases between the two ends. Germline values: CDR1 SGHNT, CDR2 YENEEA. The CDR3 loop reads CASSSPSWANTIYF. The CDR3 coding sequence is TGTGCCAGCAGCTCACCCTCTTGGGCAAACACCATATATTTT.

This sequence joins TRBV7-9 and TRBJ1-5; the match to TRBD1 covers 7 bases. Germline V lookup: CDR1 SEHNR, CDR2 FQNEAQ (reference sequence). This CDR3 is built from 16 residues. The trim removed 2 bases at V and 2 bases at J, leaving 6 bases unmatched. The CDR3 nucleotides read TGTGCCAGCAGCTTAACAGGGGACCAGGGCAATCAGCCCCAGCATTTT. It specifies CASSLTGDQGNQPQHF. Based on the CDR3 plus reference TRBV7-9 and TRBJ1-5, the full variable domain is DTGVSQNPRHKITKRGQNVTFRCDPISEHNRLYWYRQTLGQGPEFLTYFQNEAQLEKSRLLSDRFSAERPKGSFSTLEIQRTEQGDSAMYLCASSLTGDQGNQPQHFGDGTRLSIL.

This CDR3 reads CASSYSQGAGEKLFF. For the CDR3, the DNA is TGTGCCAGCAGTTACTCGCAGGGGGCGGGTGAAAAACTGTTTTTT. The J gene is TRBJ1-4, the V gene TRBV6-5, with 8 nucleotides matching TRBD1. V trimming: 0 bases; J trimming: 7 bases; junction bases outside the gene matches: 4. This CDR3 region has 15 residues. The germline V gene has CDR1 MNHEY and CDR2 SVGAGI.

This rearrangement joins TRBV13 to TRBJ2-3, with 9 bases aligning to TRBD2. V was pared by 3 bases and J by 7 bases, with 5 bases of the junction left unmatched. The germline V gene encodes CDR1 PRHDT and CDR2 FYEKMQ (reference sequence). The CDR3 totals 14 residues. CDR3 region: CASSLSGGSNTQYF. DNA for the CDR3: TGTGCCAGCAGCTTGAGCGGGGGGTCAAATACGCAGTATTTT.

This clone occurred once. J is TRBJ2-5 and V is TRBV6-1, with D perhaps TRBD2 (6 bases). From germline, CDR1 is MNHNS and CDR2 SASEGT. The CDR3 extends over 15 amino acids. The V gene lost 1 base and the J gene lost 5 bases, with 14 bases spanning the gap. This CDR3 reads CASSEGGAGMETQYF. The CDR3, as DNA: TGTGCCAGCAGTGAAGGAGGGGCGGGAATGGAGACCCAGTACTTC.

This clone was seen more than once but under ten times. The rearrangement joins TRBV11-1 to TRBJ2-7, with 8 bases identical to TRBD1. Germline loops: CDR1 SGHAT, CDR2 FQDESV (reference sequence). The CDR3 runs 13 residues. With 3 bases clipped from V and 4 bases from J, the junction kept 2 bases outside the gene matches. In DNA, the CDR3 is TGTGCCAGCAGCTTCTACAGGGGGTACGAGCAGTACTTC. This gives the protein CASSFYRGYEQYF.

The DNA of the CDR3 is TGTGCCAGCAGTGAAACAGGTGAAAAACTGTTTTTT. Translating it yields CASSETGEKLFF. The chain recombines TRBV2 with TRBJ1-4; D possibly corresponds to TRBD1 (5 bases). Germline values: CDR1 SNHLY, CDR2 FYNNEI. This CDR3 has 12 amino acids. Trimming removed 2 bases from V and 7 bases from J, with 5 bases in between.

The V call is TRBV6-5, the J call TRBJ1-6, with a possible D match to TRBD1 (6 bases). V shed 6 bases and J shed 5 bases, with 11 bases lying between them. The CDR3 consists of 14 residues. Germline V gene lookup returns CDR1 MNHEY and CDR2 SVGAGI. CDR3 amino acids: CASRRTVDNSPLHF. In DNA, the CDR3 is TGTGCCAGCAGGCGGACAGTAGATAATTCACCCCTCCACTTT.

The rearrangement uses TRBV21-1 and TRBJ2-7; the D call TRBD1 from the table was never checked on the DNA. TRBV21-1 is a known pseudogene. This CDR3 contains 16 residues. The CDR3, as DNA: TGTGCCAGCCACCATCAGGGTTCCTCTCGTTGCTACGAGCAGTACTTC. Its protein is CASHHQGSSRCYEQYF.

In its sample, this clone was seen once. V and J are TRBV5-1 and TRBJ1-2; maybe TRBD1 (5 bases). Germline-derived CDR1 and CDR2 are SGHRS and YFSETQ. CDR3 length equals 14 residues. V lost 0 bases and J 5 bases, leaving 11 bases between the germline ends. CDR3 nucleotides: TGCGCCAGCAGCTTGGGGGGCAGGGCATATGGCTACACCTTC. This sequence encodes CASSLGGRAYGYTF.

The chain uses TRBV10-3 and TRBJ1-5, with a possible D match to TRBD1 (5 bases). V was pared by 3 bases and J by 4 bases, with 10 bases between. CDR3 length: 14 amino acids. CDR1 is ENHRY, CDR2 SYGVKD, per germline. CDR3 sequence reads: CAISEVSGNQPQHF. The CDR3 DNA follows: TGTGCCATCAGTGAAGTTTCAGGGAATCAGCCCCAGCATTTT.

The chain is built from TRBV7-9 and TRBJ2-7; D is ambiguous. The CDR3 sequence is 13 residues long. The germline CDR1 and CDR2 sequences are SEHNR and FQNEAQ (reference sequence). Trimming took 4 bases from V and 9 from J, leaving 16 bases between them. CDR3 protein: CASSSAGATWQYF. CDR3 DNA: TGTGCCAGCAGCTCAGCTGGAGCGACGTGGCAGTACTTC.

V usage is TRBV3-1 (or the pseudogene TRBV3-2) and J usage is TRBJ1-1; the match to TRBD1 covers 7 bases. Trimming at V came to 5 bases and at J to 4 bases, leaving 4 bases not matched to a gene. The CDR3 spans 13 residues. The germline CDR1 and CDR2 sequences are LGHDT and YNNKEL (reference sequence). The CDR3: CASSRGHGTEAFF. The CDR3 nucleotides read TGTGCCAGCAGCAGGGGGCATGGCACTGAAGCTTTCTTT.

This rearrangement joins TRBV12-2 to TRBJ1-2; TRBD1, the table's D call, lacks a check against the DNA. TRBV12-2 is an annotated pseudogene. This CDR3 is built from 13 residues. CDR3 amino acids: CASRLRTVYGYTF. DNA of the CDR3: TGTGCAAGTCGCCTAAGGACAGTCTATGGCTACACCTTC.

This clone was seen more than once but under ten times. Written as DNA, the CDR3 is TGTGCCAGCAGTCAACAGGGTTTCAGCTACACCTTC. Translating gives CASSQQGFSYTF. V gene TRBV2 combines with J gene TRBJ1-2; D possibly corresponds to TRBD1 (6 bases). There are 12 residues in the CDR3. Germline CDR1 SNHLY, CDR2 FYNNEI. Trimming shortened V by 5 bases and J by 9 bases, and 13 bases separated the two germline ends.

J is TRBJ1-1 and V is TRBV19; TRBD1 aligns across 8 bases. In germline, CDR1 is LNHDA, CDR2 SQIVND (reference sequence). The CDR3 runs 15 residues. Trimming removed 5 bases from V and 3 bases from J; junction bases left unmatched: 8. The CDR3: CASSSRGREDTEAFF. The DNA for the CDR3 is TGTGCCAGTAGTTCCAGGGGGCGCGAGGACACTGAAGCTTTCTTT.

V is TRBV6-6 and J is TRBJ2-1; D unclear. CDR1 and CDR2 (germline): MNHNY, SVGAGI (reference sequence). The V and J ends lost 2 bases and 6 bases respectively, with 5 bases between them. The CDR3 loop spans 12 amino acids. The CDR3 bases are TGTGCCAGCAGTTACACTGTCAATGAGCAGTTCTTC. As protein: CASSYTVNEQFF.